This T cell receptor (beta chain) is drawn from a study of neoadjuvant anti-PD-1 for oral cavity cancer. General study points: Each response group had just a few patients in TCR analyses. Higher pretreatment Treg/Th17 ratios tracked higher pretreatment blood clonality. PBMC Gini-index clonality exceeded responders' in non-responders post-nivolumab.

This clone was seen only once. What it binds is not known. Clones were sequenced by immunoSEQ multiplex PCR, and TCRdb holds only the in-frame ones, with some missing. The sample contains about 13,000 clones, 70% to 80% of which appear only once. The patients had HPV-negative, locally advanced oral cavity squamous cell carcinoma. This sample comprised PBMCs, obtained before nivolumab (anti-PD-1) treatment. This TCR derives from a person aged 35 to 85 with oral cavity squamous cell carcinoma.

The CDR3 region has the DNA TGTGCCAGCAGTTACGGGCGCTACAATGAGCAGTTCTTC. Its translation: CASSYGRYNEQFF. The J gene is TRBJ2-1, the V gene TRBV6-5, with D unresolved. Trimming stripped 2 bases from V and 3 bases from J, with 5 bases between. CDR3 length: 13 residues. CDR1 is MNHEY and CDR2 is SVGAGI in the germline V gene.